Presented here are 21 T cell receptor beta chains from one specimen sequenced in a study of T cell clonality in common variable immunodeficiency. Whole-study findings and limits: Common variable immunodeficiency TCR beta sequences reportedly had fewer deletions and N-nucleotide insertions.

Antigens for these TCRs are unknown. Clones were sequenced by immunoSEQ multiplex PCR, and TCRdb holds only the in-frame ones, with some missing. The sample is made up of roughly 14,000 clones, none counted only once. Sequenced: peripheral blood mononuclear cells. These receptor sequences come from a human donor with common variable immunodeficiency.

This clone was counted between two and nine times. The CDR3 end lies 3 residues beyond the end of the read and is filled in from the germline J gene. The rearrangement links TRBV18 to TRBJ2-7; 11 nucleotides match TRBD1. V shed 6 bases and J 5 bases; nucleotides not matched to a gene: 12. CDR3 length: 16 residues. Germline-derived CDR1 and CDR2 are KGHSH and LQKENI. The CDR3: CASSPWGQGDFHEQYF. The sequenced part of the CDR3 DNA is TGTGCCAGCTCCCCCTGGGGACAGGGGGATTTCCACGAG.

This clone was detected a few times. The read is 3 residues too short to cover the CDR3 end, so that end is filled in from the germline J gene. The V and J genes are TRBV7-9 and TRBJ1-1, with a tentative D call TRBD1 (6 bases). CDR1 and CDR2 from the germline V gene are SEHNR and FQNEAQ (reference sequence). Trimming pared 5 bases from V and 6 bases from J, leaving 19 bases between. This CDR3 has 15 amino acids. CDR3 bases read: TGTGCCAGCAGCCCCGGAGGACAGTTGACGTCTGAA. Protein sequence: CASSPGGQLTSE. The entire CDR3 protein reads CASSPGGQLTSEAFF.

Regarding this clone: Compared with germline, one end of the junction differs, possibly owing to a read error. The CDR3 sequence is CASREAGGWGETQYF. The CDR3 bases that were read are TGTGCCAGCAGGGAAGCGGGGGGTTGGGGAGAGACC. V gene TRBV6-1 combines with J gene TRBJ2-5; 9 bases line up with TRBD2. The read terminates 3 residues ahead of where the CDR3 ends, so the germline J gene completes it. The CDR3 totals 15 residues. Per germline, CDR1 MNHNS and CDR2 SASEGT.

This clone was recorded a few times. The sequenced fragment ends 3 residues before the CDR3 boundary, so the rest is inferred from the germline J gene. V usage is TRBV6-2 or TRBV6-3 and J usage is TRBJ2-7; D unresolved. V lost 6 bases to trimming and J lost 2 bases, with 5 bases between them. The CDR3 contains 11 residues. CDR1 is MNHEY, CDR2 SVGEGT, per germline. The covered CDR3 bases are TGTGCCAGCAGCAAGCCCTACGAG. Translated, it gives CASSKPYE. The full CDR3 is CASSKPYEQYF.

Only a few counts were recorded for this clone. The read stops 3 residues short of the end of the CDR3; the missing end is completed from the germline J gene. The chain uses TRBV6-2 or TRBV6-3 and TRBJ2-5; TRBD2 matches at 7 bases. V gave up 2 bases and J gave up 3 bases; unmatched junction bases: 3. The CDR3 is made up of 14 amino acids. Germline loops: CDR1 MNHEY, CDR2 SVGEGT. The part of the CDR3 DNA that was read is TGTGCCAGCAGTTACAGCCTAGCGGAAGAGACC. It encodes CASSYSLAEET. The entire CDR3 reads CASSYSLAEETQYF.

In this sample, this clone turned up a few times. The sequence runs out 3 residues before the end of the CDR3; the remainder is reconstructed from the germline J gene. The J gene is TRBJ2-5, the V gene TRBV7-2; maybe TRBD1 (6 bases). Trimming left V 4 bases short and J 6 bases short, with 15 bases between. The CDR3 is 14 residues long. CDR1 and CDR2 (germline): SGHTA, FQGNSA. CDR3 in amino acids: CASSSGTGLQTQYF. Partial CDR3 DNA: TGTGCCAGCAGCTCTGGCACAGGGTTACAGACC.

A remark on this clone: The read terminates 3 residues ahead of where the CDR3 ends, so the germline J gene completes it. The chain carries TRBV7-9 and TRBJ2-1; D is possibly TRBD2 (7 bases). V shed 7 bases and J shed 4 bases, with 14 bases lying between them. CDR1 is SEHNR and CDR2 is FQNEAQ in the germline V gene (reference sequence). This CDR3 spans 14 amino acids. The covered CDR3 bases are TGTGCCAGCACCGGGGCGGGGGCGTACAATGAG. It encodes CASTGAGAYNE. The full CDR3 is CASTGAGAYNEQFF.

This clone is medium-sized in the sample. The CDR3 loop reads CASSRGYEQYF. The CDR3 bases that were read are TGTGCCAGCAGCCGGGGCTACGAG. This rearrangement joins TRBV2 to TRBJ2-7; TRBD2 is a possible D gene (5 bases). The DNA ends 3 residues before the CDR3 does, and the rest of the CDR3 is filled in from the germline J gene. CDR1 is SNHLY, CDR2 FYNNEI, per germline. The CDR3 sequence is 11 residues long. V gave up 6 bases and J gave up 3 bases, with 6 bases separating them.

This clone was counted only a few times. The read ends 3 residues early relative to the CDR3; the germline J gene fills the gap. The chain couples TRBV18 to TRBJ1-1, with a possible D match to TRBD1 (5 bases). The CDR3 runs to 16 residues. Germline V gives CDR1 KGHSH, CDR2 LQKENI. V was cut by 1 base and J by 0 bases, with 12 bases left in between. Incomplete CDR3 DNA: TGTGCCAGCTCACCACGGGGGGGACCGATGAACACTGAA. It specifies CASSPRGGPMNTE. The whole CDR3 sequence reads CASSPRGGPMNTEAFF.

The sample holds a few counts of this clone. The read ends 3 residues before the CDR3 terminus; that terminus is restored from the germline J gene. This chain links TRBV19 with TRBJ2-7; 10 positions match TRBD1. Losses at the gene ends were 6 bases for V and 2 bases for J; bases not matched to a gene: 10. The CDR3 contains 16 residues. Germline V gene sequence: CDR1 LNHDA, CDR2 SQIVND (reference sequence). The covered CDR3 bases are TGTGCCAGTAGCCCGGGACAGGGGTCGACCCCCTACGAG. Translated, it gives CASSPGQGSTPYE. The full CDR3 protein is CASSPGQGSTPYEQYF.

With regard to this clone: Read coverage stops 3 residues before the CDR3 terminus; the germline J gene supplies the remainder. The rearrangement uses TRBV6-2 or TRBV6-3 and TRBJ1-5; D uncertain. The CDR3 is 14 amino acids. Trimming cost V 0 bases and J 6 bases, with 9 bases left between them. Germline CDR1 is MNHEY and CDR2 is SVGEGT. The CDR3 bases that were read are TGTGCCAGCAGTTACTCGAGGGTCGGTCAGCCC. The encoded protein is CASSYSRVGQP. The full CDR3 reads CASSYSRVGQPQHF.

This clone has a handful of counts. Read coverage stops 3 residues before the CDR3 terminus; the germline J gene supplies the remainder. The rearrangement uses TRBV19 and TRBJ1-2, with 7 bases matching TRBD1. The CDR3 sequence is 13 residues long. V shed 7 bases and J 2 bases; nucleotides not matched to a gene: 4. Germline V gene lookup returns CDR1 LNHDA and CDR2 SQIVND (reference sequence). CDR3 residues: CASKGQTNYGYTF. The CDR3 DNA, read in part, is TGTGCCAGTAAGGGACAGACGAACTATGGC.

Comments on this clone: The sequence runs out 3 residues before the end of the CDR3; the remainder is reconstructed from the germline J gene. V and J are TRBV7-3 and TRBJ2-5; 13 bases are shared with TRBD2. V gave up 5 bases and J gave up 5 bases; unmatched junction bases: 2. The germline gives CDR1 SGHTA, CDR2 FQGTGA. The CDR3 has 14 residues. This chain's CDR3 is CASSQTSGGETQYF. The part of the CDR3 DNA that was read is TGTGCCAGCAGCCAGACTAGCGGGGGGGAGACC. The whole variable domain, remainder taken from reference TRBV7-3 and TRBJ2-5, is GAGVSQTPSNKVTEKGKYVELRCDPISGHTALYWYRQSLGQGPEFLIYFQGTGAADDSGLPNDRFFAVRPEGSVSTLKIQRTERGDSAVYLCASSQTSGGETQYFGPGTRLLVL.

Within the sample, this clone is medium-sized (0.01 to 0.1%). The DNA ends 3 residues before the CDR3 does, and the rest of the CDR3 is filled in from the germline J gene. The V gene is TRBV10-3, the J gene TRBJ2-2, with 9 bases that match TRBD1. V shed 6 bases and J 1 base; nucleotides not matched to a gene: 3. The CDR3 contains 15 residues. Germline CDR1 reads ENHRY; CDR2 reads SYGVKD. The covered CDR3 bases are TGTGCCATCAGGTCGGGACAGGGGAACACCGGGGAG. Its protein product is CAIRSGQGNTGE. The full-length CDR3 reads as CAIRSGQGNTGELFF.

Concerning this clone itself: The CDR3 is cut off 3 residues early in the read; its end comes from the germline J gene. The chain employs TRBV2 and TRBJ1-5, with D maybe TRBD1 (5 bases). The CDR3 is 13 residues long. V gave up 6 bases and J gave up 9 bases, with 15 bases separating them. Germline V CDR1 and CDR2: SNHLY, FYNNEI. CDR3 loop: CASRQGPLMPQHF. CDR3 DNA (partial): TGTGCCAGCAGGCAGGGCCCTCTCATGCCC.

The sample holds a few counts of this clone. Read sequence stops 3 residues before the CDR3 end, and the germline J gene provides the missing end. The chain recombines TRBV7-6 with TRBJ2-3; a weak D match, TRBD2 (5 bases). Germline V gene lookup returns CDR1 SGHVS and CDR2 FNYEAQ. V lost 4 bases and J 4 bases, leaving 21 bases between the germline ends. The CDR3 runs to 17 residues. CDR3 loop: CASSSTDGETPADTQYF. The part of the CDR3 DNA that was read is TGTGCCAGCAGCTCCACCGACGGGGAGACCCCCGCAGATACG.

As for this clone: The CDR3 end falls 3 residues outside the read, so it is completed with the germline J gene. This chain connects TRBV7-3 to TRBJ2-2; TRBD1 agrees at 9 bases. Looked up from germline, CDR1 is SGHTA and CDR2 is FQGTGA. The V and J ends lost 5 bases and 2 bases, in that order; junction bases with no gene match: 9. The CDR3 totals 17 residues. The CDR3 sequence: CASSPTGGLINTGELFF. The covered CDR3 bases are TGTGCCAGCAGCCCCACAGGGGGCCTCATCAACACCGGGGAG.

This clone came up a few times. The DNA ends 3 residues before the CDR3 does, and the rest of the CDR3 is filled in from the germline J gene. The chain is built from TRBV7-2 and TRBJ1-2; tentatively, D is TRBD1 (6 bases). The CDR3 consists of 13 residues. Per the germline V gene, CDR1 is SGHTA and CDR2 is FQGNSA. V gave up 5 bases and J gave up 0 bases, with 7 bases separating them. The CDR3 bases that were read are TGTGCCAGCAGCCAGGGGACTAACTATGGC. Translation gives CASSQGTNYG. The complete CDR3 sequence is CASSQGTNYGYTF.

The sample holds a few counts of this clone. From the germline J gene comes the end of the CDR3, since the read stops 3 residues before it. This rearrangement joins TRBV7-6 to TRBJ2-7, with D possibly matching TRBD1 (5 bases). This CDR3 spans 12 amino acids. Deletions cut 5 bases from V and 4 bases from J, with 9 bases between. The germline V gene encodes CDR1 SGHVS and CDR2 FNYEAQ. This CDR3 is CASSQGSYEQYF. CDR3 DNA (partial): TGTGCCAGCAGCCAGGGTAGTTACGAG.

Only a few counts were recorded for this clone. The observed sequence ends 3 residues before the CDR3 terminus, with the missing tail filled in from the germline J gene. The rearrangement links TRBV6-2 or TRBV6-3 to TRBJ2-5; 10 positions match TRBD1. Trimming removed 10 bases from V and 5 bases from J; junction bases left unmatched: 10. The germline gives CDR1 MNHEY, CDR2 SVGEGT. This CDR3 spans 14 amino acids. The CDR3 region is CAIRGQGKRETQYF. The CDR3 bases that were read are TGTGCCATACGGGGACAGGGGAAAAGGGAGACC.

Worth noting for this clone: With the read ending 3 residues before the CDR3 end, the germline J gene is used to fill in that end. The V call is TRBV7-8, the J call TRBJ2-7, with unresolved D. The CDR3 covers 14 residues. The V end was cut by 1 base, the J end by 3 bases, with 10 bases between. Germline loops: CDR1 SGHVS, CDR2 FQNEAQ. Incomplete CDR3 DNA: TGTGCCAGCAGCTTAGGACTGACGGACTACGAG. This encodes CASSLGLTDYE. Given in full, the CDR3 is CASSLGLTDYEQYF.